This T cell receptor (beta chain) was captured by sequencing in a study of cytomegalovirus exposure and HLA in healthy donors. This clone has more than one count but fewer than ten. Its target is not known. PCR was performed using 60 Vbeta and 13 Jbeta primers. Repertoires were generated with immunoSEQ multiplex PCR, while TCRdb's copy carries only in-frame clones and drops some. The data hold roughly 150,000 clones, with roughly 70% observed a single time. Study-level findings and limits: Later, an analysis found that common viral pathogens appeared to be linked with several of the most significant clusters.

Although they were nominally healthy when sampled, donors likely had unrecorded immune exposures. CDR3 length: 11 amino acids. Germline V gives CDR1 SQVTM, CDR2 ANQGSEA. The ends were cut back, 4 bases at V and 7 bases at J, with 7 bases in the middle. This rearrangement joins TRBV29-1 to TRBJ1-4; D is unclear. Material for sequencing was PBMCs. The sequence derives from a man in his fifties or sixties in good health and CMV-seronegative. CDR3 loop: CSVAGFEKLFF. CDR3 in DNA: TGCAGCGTTGCCGGGTTTGAAAAACTGTTTTTT.